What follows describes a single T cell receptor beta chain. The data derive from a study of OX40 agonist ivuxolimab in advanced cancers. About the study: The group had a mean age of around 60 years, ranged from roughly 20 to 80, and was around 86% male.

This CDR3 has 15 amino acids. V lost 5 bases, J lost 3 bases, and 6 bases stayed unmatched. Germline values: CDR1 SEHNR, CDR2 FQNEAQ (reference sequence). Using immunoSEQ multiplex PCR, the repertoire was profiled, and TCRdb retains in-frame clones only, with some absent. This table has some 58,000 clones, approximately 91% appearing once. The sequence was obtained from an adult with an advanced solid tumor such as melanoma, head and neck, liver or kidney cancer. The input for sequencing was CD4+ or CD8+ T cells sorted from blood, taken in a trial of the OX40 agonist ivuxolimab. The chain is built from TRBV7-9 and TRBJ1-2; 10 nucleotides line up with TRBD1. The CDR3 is CASSPRQGADYGYTF. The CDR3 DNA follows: TGTGCCAGCAGCCCTAGACAGGGGGCAGACTATGGCTACACCTTC. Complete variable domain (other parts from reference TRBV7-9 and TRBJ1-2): DTGVSQNPRHKITKRGQNVTFRCDPISEHNRLYWYRQTLGQGPEFLTYFQNEAQLEKSRLLSDRFSAERPKGSFSTLEIQRTEQGDSAMYLCASSPRQGADYGYTFGSGTRLTVV.